This T cell receptor (beta chain) is drawn from a study of graft-versus-host responses after intestinal transplantation. CDR1 is SGDLS and CDR2 is YYNGEE in the germline V gene. Trimming took 2 bases from V and 8 from J, leaving 13 bases between them. The CDR3 is 14 amino acids. Whole-study results and caveats: High graft-versus-host to host-versus-graft clonal ratios were seen in allografts of patients with graft-donor T cell macrochimerism. Among recipient marrow samples, GvH clones were found; some appeared first in ileum or blood. Association was observed between peak circulating GvH clone levels and early post-transplant HvG declines.

Sequencing used immunoSEQ multiplex PCR; TCRdb keeps in-frame clones, though not all of them. The data show about 120,000 clones, approximately 92% seen once. This clone was seen more than once but under ten times. Its target is unknown. The origin of this receptor is a human donor who received an intestinal transplant. V usage is TRBV9 and J usage is TRBJ1-4, with D perhaps TRBD1 (6 bases). The specimen was unstimulated CD4+ T cells sorted from spleen or lymph node cells, collected before intestinal transplant. CDR3 in DNA: TGTGCCAGCAGCGTCAGGGGCGAAGGGGAAAAACTGTTTTTT. Encoded protein: CASSVRGEGEKLFF.